This paragraph covers one T cell receptor (beta chain) sequence. Its specificity is not known. As every portion of the isolated RNA was reverse transcribed, the sequencing read expressed TCRB transcripts. Sequencing was performed with immunoSEQ multiplex PCR; in TCRdb, only in-frame clones are kept and a portion is missing. Of a few hundred thousand clones in the sample, about 23% were seen once. The CDR3 spans 13 residues. Germline V lookup: CDR1 LNHNV, CDR2 YYDKDF (reference sequence). V shed 2 bases and J shed 4 bases, with 8 bases lying between them. A sort by CD45RO/CCR7/CD25/CD127/CD95/CD27 yielded CD4+ naive, central memory, regulatory and stem cell-like memory cells. The data originate from a study of beta chain features in type 1 diabetes. The overall study: Patients and healthy donors were similar in age, gender and cell yields.

General study results and limits: In comparison with healthy donors, patients had naive, central memory and Treg TCRB repertoires that appeared more similar. Within each of all four CD4+ subsets, Type 1 diabetes patients had TCRB CDR3s that were moderately but significantly shorter. There were fewer insertions and more deletions at the VDJ junctions of type 1 diabetes patients.

This receptor was taken from a woman in her twenties or thirties with type 1 diabetes. This rearrangement joins TRBV15 to TRBJ1-1; D ambiguous. The sequenced material came from naive CD4+ T cells from blood. The CDR3 loop reads CATSRRSPTEAFF. The CDR3 DNA reads as TGTGCCACCAGCAGACGTTCCCCCACTGAAGCTTTCTTT.